This TCR beta chain appears in the sequencing data of a study of cytomegalovirus exposure and HLA in healthy donors. Overall study results and limits: Rarity marked most TCR sequences, yet some public TCRs occurred in many donors.

PCR employed 60 Vbeta and 13 Jbeta primers. Clones were read by immunoSEQ multiplex PCR, and TCRdb kept only the in-frame ones, dropping some. The sample holds about 150,000 clones; roughly 80% are singletons and the top ten take approximately 13%. Details on this clone: Its specificity is not known.

The CDR3 extends over 16 amino acids. The V gene end was trimmed by 4 bases and the J gene end by 6 bases; junction bases not matched to a gene: 5. CDR1 is SGHKS and CDR2 is YYEKEE in the germline V gene (reference sequence). This chain links TRBV5-5 with TRBJ2-2; TRBD2 matches 14 bases. This TCR was sampled from a middle-aged man in good health and CMV-seropositive. The specimen sequenced was PBMCs. The CDR3 loop is CASSRGLAGVAGELFF. DNA for the CDR3: TGTGCCAGCAGCAGGGGACTAGCGGGAGTTGCCGGGGAGCTGTTTTTT.